This T cell receptor beta chain was profiled in a study of human T cells and chemical hapten exposure. Trimming removed 3 bases at V and 9 bases at J, with 6 bases between. The CDR3 loop spans 11 amino acids. The time point was: patch test 3, about 24 weeks after DPC sensitization. Treatment meaning: therapeutic diphenylcyclopropenone sensitization with weekly scalp DPC. The authors extracted total RNA from unfractionated whole blood. Authors' methods: Counts of TCRs in each sample centred on a median of around 92,000 and extended from approximately 25,000 to 650,000. MiXCR, run by TCRdb on the RACE reads, gives a single entry per CDR3 protein. Clone size and V and J calls follow TCRdb, not the original study. The sample has 180,000 or so distinct CDR3 sequences, 24% seen once.

The sequenced sample was whole blood, obtained in connection with sensitization to the hapten diphenylcyclopropenone (DPC). The chain uses TRBV12-3 or TRBV12-4 and TRBJ2-1; D call uncertain. The receptor was derived from a woman aged 35 to 49 with alopecia areata. Some clones in this sample may be carry-over from other donors' samples. CDR3 nucleotides: TGTGCCAGCAGTTTGTTCGTTGAGCAGTTCTTC. It codes for CASSLFVEQFF.